The 26 T cell receptor beta chains listed next were all sequenced from one sample in a study of blood T cell repertoires in COVID-19. Data came from immunoSEQ multiplex PCR; TCRdb stores just in-frame clones and leaves some out. Of around 300,000 clones listed, roughly 91% are singletons. Sample: PBMCs or T cells enriched from blood (not recorded which). The receptors were sampled from a woman aged 55-69 years who had recovered from COVID-19.

The chain employs TRBV28 and TRBJ1-4; 7 nucleotides agree with TRBD1. The V and J ends lost 5 bases and 2 bases, in that order; junction bases with no gene match: 8. The CDR3 length is 16 residues. Germline CDR1 is MDHEN and CDR2 is SYDVKM. The CDR3 DNA sequence: TGTGCCAGCAGTCTTACTGACAGGGCTACTAATGAAAAACTGTTTTTT. Its protein is CASSLTDRATNEKLFF.

The chain couples TRBV27 to TRBJ1-1; TRBD1 agrees at 7 bases. Germline assignment: CDR1 MNHEY and CDR2 SMNVEV (reference sequence). The CDR3 sequence is 14 residues long. Trimming cost V 6 bases and J 5 bases; bases outside gene matches: 9. CDR3 sequence (DNA): TGTGCCAGCAGCGAGGTGGACAGGTATACTGAAGCTTTCTTT. Amino acids: CASSEVDRYTEAFF.

The chain employs TRBV5-1 and TRBJ2-7, with D maybe TRBD1 (6 bases). Germline V CDR1 and CDR2: SGHRS, YFSETQ. The CDR3 length is 14 residues. V lost 2 bases, J lost 3 bases, and 12 bases lay in between. This chain's CDR3 is CASSLDRFFYEQYF. The CDR3 DNA reads as TGCGCCAGCAGCTTAGACAGGTTTTTCTACGAGCAGTACTTC.

The V call is TRBV15, the J call TRBJ2-3; TRBD2 matches 8 bases. The CDR3 totals 16 residues. CDR1 is LNHNV and CDR2 is YYDKDF in the germline V gene (reference sequence). With 3 bases clipped from V and 1 base from J, the junction kept 6 bases outside the gene matches. CDR3 loop: CATSRGGTSGTDTQYF. CDR3 sequence (DNA): TGTGCCACCAGCAGGGGGGGGACTAGTGGCACAGATACGCAGTATTTT.

This chain connects TRBV3-1 (or the pseudogene TRBV3-2) to TRBJ2-7; 10 bases map to TRBD2. CDR1 is LGHDT, CDR2 YNNKEL, per germline (reference sequence). CDR3 size: 17 residues. The V gene end was trimmed by 5 bases and the J gene end by 5 bases; junction bases not matched to a gene: 15. Written as DNA, the CDR3 is TGTGCCAGCAGCTCACTAGGCCTTAGCGGGAGGATGAACGAGCAGTACTTC. This sequence encodes CASSSLGLSGRMNEQYF.

This chain connects TRBV24-1 to TRBJ2-3; 8 bases agree with TRBD2. The J segment lost 3 bases and the V segment lost 5 bases, leaving 3 bases of the junction unmatched. The CDR3 consists of 14 residues. Germline V lookup: CDR1 KGHDR, CDR2 SFDVKD. The CDR3 region has the DNA TGTGCCACCAGTGTTGCGGGAGGAACAGATACGCAGTATTTT. Translation gives CATSVAGGTDTQYF.

The chain carries TRBV6-5 and TRBJ1-3; D unresolved. Trimming took 2 bases from V and 1 from J, leaving 9 bases between them. Looked up from germline, CDR1 is MNHEY and CDR2 is SVGAGI. This CDR3 spans 15 amino acids. The CDR3 reads CASSYAVSSGNTIYF. In nucleotides, the CDR3 is TGTGCCAGCAGTTACGCAGTATCGTCTGGAAACACCATATATTTT.

V usage is TRBV29-1 and J usage is TRBJ2-5; 9 nucleotides match TRBD1. Germline trimming cut 4 bases from V and 8 bases from J; bases unmatched to any gene: 17. There are 16 residues in the CDR3. Germline CDR1 reads SQVTM; CDR2 reads ANQGSEA. The chain's CDR3 is CSVVPGQGSVGGTQYF. Written as DNA, the CDR3 is TGCAGCGTTGTCCCGGGACAGGGTTCCGTCGGGGGAACCCAGTACTTC.

V and J are TRBV6-6 and TRBJ2-7; 8 bases match TRBD1. In germline, CDR1 is MNHNY, CDR2 SVGAGI (reference sequence). J lost 6 bases, V lost 5 bases, and 9 bases had no gene match. CDR3 length: 14 residues. CDR3 nucleotide sequence: TGTGCCAGCAGTCCCCAGGGGGCGGGCGTCGAGCAGTACTTC. Its translation: CASSPQGAGVEQYF.

The V call is TRBV10-3, the J call TRBJ1-1; D ambiguous. Between the trimmed V and J ends, which lost 6 bases and 6 bases, there was a span of 11 bases. Per the germline V gene, CDR1 is ENHRY and CDR2 is SYGVKD. The CDR3 totals 12 residues. Here the CDR3 DNA reads TGTGCCATCAGCAAACGCCCAGCTGAAGCTTTCTTT. Translation: CAISKRPAEAFF.

The chain recombines TRBV29-1 with TRBJ1-2; no definite D call. Germline CDR1 is SQVTM and CDR2 is ANQGSEA. The CDR3 covers 11 residues. The CDR3, as DNA: TGCCTCGCGGGATGGGAGGAAGGCTACACCTTC. This encodes CLAGWEEGYTF.

The chain employs TRBV13 and TRBJ2-3; D is unresolved. The CDR3 has 15 amino acids. Germline CDR1 PRHDT, CDR2 FYEKMQ (reference sequence). V lost 0 bases and J 0 bases, leaving 7 bases between the germline ends. The CDR3 sequence is CASSLGAQSTDTQYF. The CDR3 DNA follows: TGTGCCAGCAGCTTAGGCGCCCAGAGCACAGATACGCAGTATTTT.

In its sample, this clone was seen a few times. This chain links TRBV5-1 with TRBJ1-6; 8 bases map to TRBD1. CDR1 SGHRS and CDR2 YFSETQ come from the germline V gene. V lost 0 bases, J lost 8 bases, and 4 bases stayed unmatched. CDR3 length: 15 amino acids. In DNA form, the CDR3 reads TGCGCCAGCAGCTTGGGACAGGGGCTGGATTCACCCCTCCACTTT. Translated, it gives CASSLGQGLDSPLHF.

V is TRBV7-9 and J is TRBJ1-1; no clear D gene. The germline V gene encodes CDR1 SEHNR and CDR2 FQNEAQ (reference sequence). CDR3 length: 13 amino acids. The ends were cut back, 2 bases at V and 8 bases at J, with 12 bases in the middle. The CDR3 sequence: CASSLIIDGEAFF. The CDR3 DNA reads TGTGCCAGCAGCTTAATAATTGACGGGGAAGCTTTCTTT.

This chain joins TRBV19 and TRBJ2-5; D unresolved. CDR3 length equals 13 residues. The V and J ends lost 6 bases and 9 bases respectively, with 17 bases between them. The germline V gene has CDR1 LNHDA and CDR2 SQIVND (reference sequence). DNA of the CDR3: TGTGCCAGTAGCCCTGCCAGAGGATGGGCCCAGTACTTC. Its protein is CASSPARGWAQYF.

This clone has just one count. This rearrangement joins TRBV6-6 to TRBJ2-2, with 8 bases lining up with TRBD1. V trimming: 8 bases; J trimming: 7 bases; junction bases outside the gene matches: 12. Germline V gives CDR1 MNHNY, CDR2 SVGAGI (reference sequence). CDR3 size: 15 residues. The CDR3 protein is CASVPPQGEVGELFF. DNA for the CDR3: TGTGCCAGCGTCCCGCCACAGGGGGAGGTCGGGGAGCTGTTTTTT.

This clone was observed a handful of times. V usage is TRBV7-8 and J usage is TRBJ2-2; the match to TRBD1 covers 7 bases. Germline V lookup: CDR1 SGHVS, CDR2 FQNEAQ. J lost 0 bases, V lost 5 bases, and 12 bases had no gene match. The CDR3 runs to 18 residues. The CDR3 nucleotides are TGTGCCAGCAGCCAAGGACAGGCCCCTATTTCGAACACCGGGGAGCTGTTTTTT. It encodes CASSQGQAPISNTGELFF.

The chain uses TRBV3-1 (or the pseudogene TRBV3-2) and TRBJ1-6, with a weak D call TRBD1 (5 bases). Germline CDR1 LGHDT, CDR2 YNNKEL (reference sequence). This CDR3 contains 14 residues. V lost 4 bases, J lost 7 bases, and 11 bases lay in between. CDR3: CASSPDRGNSPLHF. The CDR3 DNA is TGTGCCAGCAGCCCCGACCGGGGGAATTCACCCCTCCACTTT.

The chain couples TRBV4-1 to TRBJ2-1, with TRBD2 matching over 15 bases. Trimming cost V 4 bases and J 0 bases; bases outside gene matches: 4. There are 18 residues in the CDR3. Germline loops: CDR1 MGHRA, CDR2 YSYEKL. In nucleotides, the CDR3 is TGCGCCAGCAGCCGAGGACTAGCGGGGGGGAGCTCCTACAATGAGCAGTTCTTC. Translating gives CASSRGLAGGSSYNEQFF.

The chain combines TRBV7-2 with TRBJ2-5, with TRBD1 identical over 9 bases. The V gene's germline CDR1 is SGHTA and CDR2 FQGNSA. J lost 7 bases, V lost 5 bases, and 14 bases had no gene match. There are 16 residues in the CDR3. The chain's CDR3 is CASSLLHRGRGGTQYF. For the CDR3, the DNA is TGTGCCAGCAGCCTCCTCCACAGGGGGCGCGGCGGGACCCAGTACTTC.

The rearrangement links TRBV5-4 to TRBJ2-7; 8 bases map to TRBD2. CDR1 is SGHNT and CDR2 is YYREEE in the germline V gene (reference sequence). The junction had 10 bases not matched to a gene; V was cut back by 4 bases and J by 4 bases. The CDR3 sequence is 15 residues long. This CDR3 reads CASSPPGGRRYEQYF. In DNA, the CDR3 is TGTGCCAGCAGCCCCCCGGGCGGGAGGAGGTACGAGCAGTACTTC.

This clone has a single count. The chain carries TRBV18 and TRBJ2-3, with TRBD1 matching over 10 bases. V lost 4 bases, J lost 1 base, and 2 bases stayed unmatched. Germline V gives CDR1 KGHSH, CDR2 LQKENI. The CDR3 is 15 residues long. The CDR3 protein is CASSLGTGGTDTQYF. CDR3 nucleotides: TGTGCCAGCTCACTGGGGACAGGGGGCACAGATACGCAGTATTTT.

The rearrangement joins TRBV9 to TRBJ2-3; D might be TRBD2 (5 bases). CDR3 size: 15 residues. V lost 4 bases, J lost 7 bases, and 19 bases lay in between. Germline-derived CDR1 and CDR2 are SGDLS and YYNGEE. In DNA form, the CDR3 reads TGTGCCAGCAGCCCCCGCCTAGCCGGGTCCAATACGCAGTATTTT. It encodes CASSPRLAGSNTQYF.

The J gene is TRBJ2-3, the V gene TRBV24-1; maybe TRBD2 (6 bases). V was clipped by 2 bases and J by 2 bases, with 10 bases between them. This CDR3 has 15 residues. Looked up from germline, CDR1 is KGHDR and CDR2 is SFDVKD. The CDR3 DNA follows: TGTGCCACCAGTGATTCGTGGGGGGTCACAGATACGCAGTATTTT. It is translated as CATSDSWGVTDTQYF.

The chain uses TRBV11-2 and TRBJ1-2, with 7 nucleotides matching TRBD1. J gave up 7 bases and V 7 bases, and 12 bases lay outside the gene matches. CDR1 is SGHAT, CDR2 FQNNGV, per germline. The CDR3 has 14 amino acids. As DNA, the CDR3 is TGTGCCAGCACCTCTCTGCGACAGGGTCTTGGCTACACCTTC. It is translated as CASTSLRQGLGYTF.

The CDR3 reads CASSLEGNEQFF. In DNA form, the CDR3 reads TGTGCCAGCAGTTTAGAGGGAAATGAGCAGTTCTTC. The rearrangement joins TRBV28 to TRBJ2-1, with D possibly being TRBD2 (5 bases). Germline V gives CDR1 MDHEN, CDR2 SYDVKM. There are 12 residues in the CDR3. V was shortened by 2 bases and J by 7 bases, with 6 bases between the two germline ends.